These T cell receptor beta chains were read from a single sample in a study of graft-versus-host responses after intestinal transplantation. These receptors lack a known antigen. TCRdb keeps only in-frame clones here, not all; method: immunoSEQ multiplex PCR. The table has some 120,000 clones, about 92% seen once. This specimen was unstimulated CD8+ T cells sorted from spleen or lymph node cells, taken before transplant. These receptors all come from a human donor who was the organ donor for an intestinal transplant. Both conserved end residues are part of each CDR3. A D gene is named only where the DNA matches it firmly. Expanded clones get a size class; other rows say once, few or many, or leave the size out.

J gene,clone size,V gene,D gene,CDR3 DNA,CDR3 protein
TRBJ2-6,-,TRBV19,-,TGTGCCAGTAGTGAAGTCCCTTCTGGGGCCAACGTCCTGACTTTC,CASSEVPSGANVLTF
TRBJ2-7,once,TRBV5-4,-,TGTGCCAGCAGCATGGGCTGGGGGGAGCAGTACTTC,CASSMGWGEQYF
TRBJ2-7,-,TRBV28,-,TGTGCCAGCAGTCTGACACTCGAGGGGGGCTCCTACGAGCAGTACTTC,CASSLTLEGGSYEQYF
TRBJ2-7,-,TRBV28,TRBD1,TGTGCCAGCAGTTTTTGGGGACAGGGCTACGAGCAGTACTTC,CASSFWGQGYEQYF
TRBJ1-1,-,TRBV6-5,-,TGTGCCAGCAGTTACTCGAAGGCCTGGGTTGAAGCTTTCTTT,CASSYSKAWVEAFF
TRBJ2-7,-,TRBV6-9,-,TGTGCCAGCAGTTCCCGGGACGCAGCCTACGAGCAGTACTTC,CASSSRDAAYEQYF
TRBJ2-1,-,TRBV7-9,TRBD2,TGTGCCAGCAGCCCCGGACTAGCGGGATTCAATGAGCAGTTCTTC,CASSPGLAGFNEQFF
TRBJ2-7,-,TRBV2,TRBD2,TGTGCCAGCAGTGATTCGAGCGGGAGGGCCGGTTACGAGCAGTACTTC,CASSDSSGRAGYEQYF
TRBJ1-1,-,TRBV6-5,TRBD1,TGTGCCAGCAGTTACCCCAGGGGGGTGAACACTGAAGCTTTCTTT,CASSYPRGVNTEAFF
TRBJ2-1,-,TRBV15,-,TGTGCCACCAGCATCAGGGCAGAATACAATGAGCAGTTCTTC,CATSIRAEYNEQFF
TRBJ2-2,-,TRBV25-1,-,TGTGCCAGCAGTGTCTTGGGGGGCACCGGGGAGCTGTTTTTT,CASSVLGGTGELFF
TRBJ2-3,once,TRBV9,-,TGTGCCAGCAGTGGAGGACTGGGGATAGATACGCAGTATTTT,CASSGGLGIDTQYF
TRBJ2-1,-,TRBV27,-,TGTGCCAGCAGTTTAGGAGGGCCCTCCTACAATGAGCAGTTCTTC,CASSLGGPSYNEQFF
TRBJ2-2,-,TRBV5-4,-,TGTGCCACCACTATCACTGCTAGGTACACCGGGGAGCTGTTTTTT,CATTITARYTGELFF
TRBJ2-7,-,TRBV29-1,-,TGCAGCGTTGAAGGGGAAAGCTCCTACGAGCAGTACTTC,CSVEGESSYEQYF
TRBJ2-7,-,TRBV5-6,TRBD1,TGTGCCAGCAGCCCCGGGACAGACCACGAGCAGTACTTC,CASSPGTDHEQYF
TRBJ2-1,-,TRBV5-6,-,TGTGCCAGCAGCTTGGATCTAGCCTCCGGTGGGAGTTACAATGAGCAGTTCTTC,CASSLDLASGGSYNEQFF
TRBJ1-5,-,TRBV23-1,TRBD1,TGCGCCAGCAGTCAATATGACAGGGACGGCAATCAGCCCCAGCATTTT,CASSQYDRDGNQPQHF
TRBJ1-5,-,TRBV7-9,TRBD1,TGTGCCAGCAGCCCCCCCGGGACAGACAATCAGCCCCAGCATTTT,CASSPPGTDNQPQHF
TRBJ2-5,-,TRBV27,-,TGTGCCTCCAACGAAGAGACCCAGTACTTC,CASNEETQYF
TRBJ2-7,-,TRBV4-1,-,TGCGCCAGCAGCCAGGAGGGACCGTTCTTCTCCTACGAGCAGTACTTC,CASSQEGPFFSYEQYF
TRBJ2-3,-,TRBV7-9,-,TGTGCCAGCAGCTTAGAGGCGCAGTATTTT,CASSLEAQYF
TRBJ2-1,-,TRBV27,TRBD2,TGTGCCAGCAGTATCCTACCTAGCGGGAGGCCCAACAATGAGCAGTTCTTC,CASSILPSGRPNNEQFF
TRBJ1-1,-,TRBV4-2,-,TGTGCCAGCAGCCAAGAGTCTGCTGAAGCTTTCTTT,CASSQESAEAFF
TRBJ1-1,-,TRBV28,-,TGTGCCAGCAGGGGGGTGGGCAGGGGGAACACTGAAGCTTTCTTT,CASRGVGRGNTEAFF
TRBJ2-5,-,TRBV6-5,-,TGTGCCAGCAGTACCCAAGCAGGGCTTGGGGAGACCCAGTACTTC,CASSTQAGLGETQYF
TRBJ1-1,-,TRBV5-1,TRBD1,TGCGCCAGTCAAATGGGACAGATGAACACTGAAGCTTTCTTT,CASQMGQMNTEAFF
TRBJ2-1,-,TRBV2,-,TGTGCCACCCGGCTTAAGGGGGGCAATGAGCAGTTCTTC,CATRLKGGNEQFF
TRBJ1-2,once,TRBV7-2,-,TGTGCCAGCAGCTTAGCGCTACCTGGAGGAATTTATGGCTACACCTTC,CASSLALPGGIYGYTF
TRBJ2-7,few,TRBV7-9,-,TGTGCCAGCAGCTTAGCCCTAGCCCACGAGCAGTACTTC,CASSLALAHEQYF
TRBJ2-7,once,TRBV5-6,-,TGTGCCAGCAGCTTGGACCCCAAAGTCTCGATATACGAGCAGTACTTC,CASSLDPKVSIYEQYF
TRBJ1-1,-,TRBV7-9,TRBD1,TGTGCCAGCAGCCAGCCACAGGGGGAGAACACTGAAGCTTTCTTT,CASSQPQGENTEAFF
TRBJ1-5,-,TRBV28,-,TGTGCCAGCAGTTACCTGTGGGGGAATCAGCCCCAGCATTTT,CASSYLWGNQPQHF
TRBJ2-7,-,TRBV6-1,-,TGTGCCGCCTCGGAGGGGCCCTCCTACGAGCAGTACTTC,CAASEGPSYEQYF
TRBJ1-3,-,TRBV29-1,-,TGCAGCGTTGAAGATCCCAAGTCTGGAAACACCATATATTTT,CSVEDPKSGNTIYF
TRBJ2-7,-,TRBV29-1,-,TGCAGCGTTGACGCAGGGGATTACGAGCAGTACTTC,CSVDAGDYEQYF
TRBJ2-1,-,TRBV2,-,TGTGCCAGCAGTGAAGGGCGGATCTCCTACAATGAGCAGTTCTTC,CASSEGRISYNEQFF
TRBJ2-7,-,TRBV27,TRBD2,TGTGCCAGCAGTCCCGGACTAGGTTCCTACGAGCAGTACTTC,CASSPGLGSYEQYF
TRBJ1-1,-,TRBV7-8,TRBD1,TGTGCCAGCAGCCCCGGGACAGGGGGCCCGTACACTGAAGCTTTCTTT,CASSPGTGGPYTEAFF
TRBJ1-2,-,TRBV7-2,-,TGTGCCAGCAGCCTCTGGACGAGCTATGGCTACACCTTC,CASSLWTSYGYTF
TRBJ2-3,-,TRBV11-1,-,TGTGCCAGCAGCTTAGTTCAGTACTCTAGCACAGATACGCAGTATTTT,CASSLVQYSSTDTQYF
TRBJ1-2,-,TRBV9,TRBD1,TGTGCCAGCAGCGTCCAGGGGGTGGCTGGCTACACCTTC,CASSVQGVAGYTF
TRBJ1-2,-,TRBV7-8,-,TGTGCCAGTGCGGAGTCGAGTCCGCCTAACTATGGCTACACCTTC,CASAESSPPNYGYTF
TRBJ2-7,once,TRBV27,TRBD1,TGTGCCAGCAGTTTATCGGGTCAAGGGGGCCCCTCCTACGAGCAGTACTTC,CASSLSGQGGPSYEQYF
TRBJ2-5,-,TRBV5-1,-,TGCGCCAGCAGCTTGTCCGAGGGGTCCCTCGTCGGAGAGACCCAGTACTTC,CASSLSEGSLVGETQYF
TRBJ1-2,-,TRBV6-1,TRBD1,TGTGCCAGCAGTGAAGTCGCCAGGGGGTATGGCTACACCTTC,CASSEVARGYGYTF
TRBJ1-1,-,TRBV6-5,-,TGTGCCAGCAGTTACGGACACAACACTGAAGCTTTCTTT,CASSYGHNTEAFF
TRBJ2-1,once,TRBV28,-,TGTGCCAGCAGTTATAGAGGGGATGAGCAGTTCTTC,CASSYRGDEQFF
TRBJ2-1,-,TRBV7-9,-,TGTGCCAGCACCGTAACGGGACTCCTGAAGTTCTTC,CASTVTGLLKFF
TRBJ1-4,once,TRBV6-6,TRBD1,TGTGCCAGCAGTACCGGGACAGGAGTGAATGAAAAACTGTTTTTT,CASSTGTGVNEKLFF
TRBJ1-3,-,TRBV6-5,-,TGTGCCAGCAGTTACTCGGGCGGCTCTGGAAACACCATATATTTT,CASSYSGGSGNTIYF
TRBJ2-7,few,TRBV6-6,TRBD1,TGTGCCAGCAGTTACCCCGGGACAGGGGGCTACGAGCAGTACTTC,CASSYPGTGGYEQYF
TRBJ2-6,once,TRBV9,-,TGTGCCAGCGAGGCTGGTCCTGGGGCCAACGTCCTGACTTTC,CASEAGPGANVLTF
TRBJ2-3,-,TRBV6-6,-,TGTGCCAGCAGCGACGACTACAGAAGGACAGATACGCAGTATTTT,CASSDDYRRTDTQYF